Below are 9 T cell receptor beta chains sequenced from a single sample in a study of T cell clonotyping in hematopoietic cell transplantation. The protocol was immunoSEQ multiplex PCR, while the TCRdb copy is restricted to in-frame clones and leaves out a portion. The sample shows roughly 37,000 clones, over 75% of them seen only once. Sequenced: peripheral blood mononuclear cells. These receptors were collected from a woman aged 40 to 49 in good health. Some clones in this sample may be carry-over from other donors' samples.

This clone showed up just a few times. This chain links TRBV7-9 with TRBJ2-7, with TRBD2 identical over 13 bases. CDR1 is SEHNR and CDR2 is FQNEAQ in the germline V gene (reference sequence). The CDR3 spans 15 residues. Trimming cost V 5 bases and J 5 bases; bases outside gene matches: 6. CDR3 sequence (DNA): TGTGCCAGCAGCAATCGACTAGCGGGAGGACACGAGCAGTACTTC. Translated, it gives CASSNRLAGGHEQYF. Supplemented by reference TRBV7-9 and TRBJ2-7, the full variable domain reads DTGVSQNPRHKITKRGQNVTFRCDPISEHNRLYWYRQTLGQGPEFLTYFQNEAQLEKSRLLSDRFSAERPKGSFSTLEIQRTEQGDSAMYLCASSNRLAGGHEQYFGPGTRLTVT.

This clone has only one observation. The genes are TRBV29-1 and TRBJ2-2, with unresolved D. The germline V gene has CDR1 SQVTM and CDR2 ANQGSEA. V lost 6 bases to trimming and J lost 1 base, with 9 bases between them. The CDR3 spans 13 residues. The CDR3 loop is CSVGLGNTGELFF. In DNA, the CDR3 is TGCAGCGTGGGCTTGGGGAACACCGGGGAGCTGTTTTTT.

The CDR3 DNA reads as TGTGCCAGCAGTTGGGGCTACGAGCAGTACTTC. This translates into CASSWGYEQYF. The chain couples TRBV28 to TRBJ2-7; the D is unclear. Looked up from germline, CDR1 is MDHEN and CDR2 is SYDVKM. Deletions cut 4 bases from V and 3 bases from J, with 4 bases between. The CDR3 sequence is 11 residues long.

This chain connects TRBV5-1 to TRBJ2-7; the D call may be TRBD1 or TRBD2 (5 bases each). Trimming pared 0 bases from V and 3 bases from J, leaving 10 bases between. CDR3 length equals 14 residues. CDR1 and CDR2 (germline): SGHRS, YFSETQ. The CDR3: CASSLATGGYEQYF. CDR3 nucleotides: TGCGCCAGCAGCTTGGCCACTGGGGGCTACGAGCAGTACTTC.

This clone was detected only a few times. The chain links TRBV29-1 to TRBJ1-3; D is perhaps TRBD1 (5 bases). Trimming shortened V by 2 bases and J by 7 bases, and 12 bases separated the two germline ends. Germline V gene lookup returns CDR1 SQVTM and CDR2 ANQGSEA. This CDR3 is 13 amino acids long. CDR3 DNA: TGCAGCGTTGAATTTAATTCAGGGAACACCATATATTTT. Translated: CSVEFNSGNTIYF.

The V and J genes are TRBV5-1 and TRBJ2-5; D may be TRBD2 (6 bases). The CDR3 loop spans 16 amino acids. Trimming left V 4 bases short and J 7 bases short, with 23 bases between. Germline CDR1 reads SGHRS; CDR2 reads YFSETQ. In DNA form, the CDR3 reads TGCGCCAGCAGCCAAATGTCCAGCGGCGGGGAGACGACCCAGTACTTC. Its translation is CASSQMSSGGETTQYF.

This chain's CDR3 is CASSQASLGLMTEAFF. As DNA, the CDR3 is TGCGCCAGCAGCCAAGCTTCATTGGGACTGATGACTGAAGCTTTCTTT. The chain recombines TRBV4-3 with TRBJ1-1; TRBD1 is a possible D gene (5 bases). Germline values: CDR1 LGHNA, CDR2 YSLEER. V was shortened by 1 base and J by 5 bases, with 17 bases between the two germline ends. The CDR3 has 16 amino acids.

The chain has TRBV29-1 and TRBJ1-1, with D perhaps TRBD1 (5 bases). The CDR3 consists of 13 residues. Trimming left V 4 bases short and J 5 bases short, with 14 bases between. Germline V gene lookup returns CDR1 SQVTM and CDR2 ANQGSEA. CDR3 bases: TGCAGCGTTGTTCCAGGGATTGGGACTGAAGCTTTCTTT. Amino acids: CSVVPGIGTEAFF.

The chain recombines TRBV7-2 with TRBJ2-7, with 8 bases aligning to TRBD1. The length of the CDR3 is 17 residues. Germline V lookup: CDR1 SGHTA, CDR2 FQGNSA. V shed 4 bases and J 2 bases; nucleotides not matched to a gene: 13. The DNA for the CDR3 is TGTGCCAGCAGCTCACCTTTCCCCCCGACAGGGGCCTACGAGCAGTACTTC. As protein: CASSSPFPPTGAYEQYF.